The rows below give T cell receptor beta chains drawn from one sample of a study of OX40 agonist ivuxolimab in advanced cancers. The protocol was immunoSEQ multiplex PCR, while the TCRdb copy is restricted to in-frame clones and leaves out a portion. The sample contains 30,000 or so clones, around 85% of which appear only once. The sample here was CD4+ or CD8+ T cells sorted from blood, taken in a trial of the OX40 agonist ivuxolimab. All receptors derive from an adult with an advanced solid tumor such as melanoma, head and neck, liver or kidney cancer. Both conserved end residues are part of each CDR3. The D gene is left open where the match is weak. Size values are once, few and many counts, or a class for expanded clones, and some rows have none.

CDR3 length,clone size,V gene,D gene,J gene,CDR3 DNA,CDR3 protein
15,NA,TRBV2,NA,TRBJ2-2,TGTGCCAGCAGTGGGGGCGGGACGAACACCGGGGAGCTGTTTTTT,CASSGGGTNTGELFF
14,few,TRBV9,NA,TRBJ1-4,TGTGCCAGCAGCGCTAGAATGAGAGAGGAAAAACTGTTTTTT,CASSARMREEKLFF
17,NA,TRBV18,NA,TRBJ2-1,TGTGCCAGCTCACCACCGCAGGGGTCAGTACTGTACAATGAGCAGTTCTTC,CASSPPQGSVLYNEQFF
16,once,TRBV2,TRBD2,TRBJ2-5,TGTGCCAGCAGTGAAGCGCGTGGGACTAGACAAGAGACCCAGTACTTC,CASSEARGTRQETQYF
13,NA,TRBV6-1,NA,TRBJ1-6,TGTGCCAGCAGTGAAGAAGGAGGTTCACCCCTCCACTTT,CASSEEGGSPLHF
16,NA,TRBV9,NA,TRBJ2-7,TGTGCCAGCAGCCGTTCCCTAGGGGAGGAGGGTTACGAGCAGTACTTC,CASSRSLGEEGYEQYF
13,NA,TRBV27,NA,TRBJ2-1,TGTGCCACAACACCGGGACCCTATCGGGAGCAGTTCTTC,CATTPGPYREQFF
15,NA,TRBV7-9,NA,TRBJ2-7,TGTGCCAGCAGCGGACGGGACTCGAGGACTTACGAGCAGTACTTC,CASSGRDSRTYEQYF
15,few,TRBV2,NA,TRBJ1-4,TGTGCCAGCAGTAAGACCAGGGAGGGTCAGGAAAAACTGTTTTTT,CASSKTREGQEKLFF
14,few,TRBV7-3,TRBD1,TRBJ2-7,TGTGCCAGCAGCTCCAGGACAGGGAATAACGAGCAGTACTTC,CASSSRTGNNEQYF
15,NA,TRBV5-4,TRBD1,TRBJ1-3,TGTGCCAGCAGCTCCCGGACAGGGGCAGGAAACACCATATATTTT,CASSSRTGAGNTIYF
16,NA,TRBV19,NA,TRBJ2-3,TGTGCCAGTAGTAGTGATGTGCGTACCGCTACAGATACGCAGTATTTT,CASSSDVRTATDTQYF
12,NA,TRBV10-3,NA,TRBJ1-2,TGTGCCATCAGAATCCAGGGTTATGGCTACACCTTC,CAIRIQGYGYTF
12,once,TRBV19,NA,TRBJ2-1,TGTGCCAGTAGTATAGCCGGGAATGAGCAGTTCTTC,CASSIAGNEQFF
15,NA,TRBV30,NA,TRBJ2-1,TGTGCCTGGAGCGTTGGGACGAGCTCCTACAATGAGCAGTTCTTC,CAWSVGTSSYNEQFF
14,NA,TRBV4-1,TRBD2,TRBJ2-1,TGCGCCAGCAGCCAGGGGCGGGAGGGCCATGAGCAGTTCTTC,CASSQGREGHEQFF
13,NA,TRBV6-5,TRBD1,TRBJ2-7,TGTGCCACCCGATTAGACAGGGACCGAGAGCAGTACTTC,CATRLDRDREQYF
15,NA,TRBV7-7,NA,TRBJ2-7,TGTGCCAGCAGCTTAGCGCAAGGGTCGGCCTACGAGCAGTACTTC,CASSLAQGSAYEQYF
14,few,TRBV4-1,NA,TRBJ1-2,TGCGCCAGCAGCCAAGATGGACAGTTCTATGGCTACACCTTC,CASSQDGQFYGYTF
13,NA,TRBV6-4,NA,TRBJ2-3,TGTGCCAGCAGTGAACGGGAGTGGGATACGCAGTATTTT,CASSEREWDTQYF
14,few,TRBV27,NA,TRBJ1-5,TGTGCCAGCAGGGGAGGGGGTAGCAATCAGCCCCAGCATTTT,CASRGGGSNQPQHF
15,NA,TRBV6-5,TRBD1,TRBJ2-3,TGTGCCAGCAGAACACAGGGGTGGACTCCAGATACGCAGTATTTT,CASRTQGWTPDTQYF
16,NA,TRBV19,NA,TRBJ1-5,TGTGCCAGTAGAGTGGGGTCGGGTCTTAGCAATCAGCCCCAGCATTTT,CASRVGSGLSNQPQHF
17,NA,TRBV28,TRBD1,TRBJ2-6,TGTGCCAGCAGGCGTGGGGGACAGGGAGCTGGGGCCAACGTCCTGACTTTC,CASRRGGQGAGANVLTF
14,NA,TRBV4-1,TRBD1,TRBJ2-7,TGCGCCAGCAGCCAAGGGACAGGGGGCGACGAGCAGTACTTC,CASSQGTGGDEQYF
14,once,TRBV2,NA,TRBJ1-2,TGTGCCAGCAGTAGACGGGACACCGTCTATGGCTACACCTTC,CASSRRDTVYGYTF
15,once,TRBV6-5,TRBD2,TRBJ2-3,TGTGCCGCGGGACTAGCGGGGGCTAGCACAGATACGCAGTATTTT,CAAGLAGASTDTQYF
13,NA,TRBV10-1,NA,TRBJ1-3,TGCGCCTCGGGGACCAGCTCTGGAAACACCATATATTTT,CASGTSSGNTIYF
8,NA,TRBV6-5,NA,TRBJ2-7,TGTGCCGCTGGGGAGCAGTACTTC,CAAGEQYF
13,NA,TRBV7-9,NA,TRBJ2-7,TGTGCCAGCAGCTTAGAGGTGGGATACGAGCAGTACTTC,CASSLEVGYEQYF
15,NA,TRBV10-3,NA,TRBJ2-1,TGTGCCATCAGTGAATGGGCGGGGACGTACAATGAGCAGTTCTTC,CAISEWAGTYNEQFF
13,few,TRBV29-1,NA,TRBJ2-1,TGCAGCGTTGGGGTTAGCTCCTACAATGAGCAGTTCTTC,CSVGVSSYNEQFF
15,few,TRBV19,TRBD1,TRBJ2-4,TGTGCCAGTAGTGTCTCCGGGACAGGGACGAACATTCAGTACTTC,CASSVSGTGTNIQYF
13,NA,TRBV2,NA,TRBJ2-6,TGTGCCAGCAGGACCTCTGGGGCCAACGTCCTGACTTTC,CASRTSGANVLTF
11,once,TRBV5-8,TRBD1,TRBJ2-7,TGTACCTTCGGGGACAGCTTGGAGCAGTACTTC,CTFGDSLEQYF
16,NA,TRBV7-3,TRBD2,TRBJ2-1,TGTGCCAGCAGCTTAAGGACTAGCGGGATGGGCAATGAGCAGTTCTTC,CASSLRTSGMGNEQFF
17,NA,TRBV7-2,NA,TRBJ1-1,TGTGCCAGCATTCCTATCGCTCCCGGGACGGGGAACACTGAAGCTTTCTTT,CASIPIAPGTGNTEAFF
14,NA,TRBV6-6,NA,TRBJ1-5,TGTGCCAGCAGGGGGACACTTAGCAATCAGCCCCAGCATTTT,CASRGTLSNQPQHF
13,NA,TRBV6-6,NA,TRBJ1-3,TGTGCCAGCAGCCCCGGGACGATGAACACCATATATTTT,CASSPGTMNTIYF
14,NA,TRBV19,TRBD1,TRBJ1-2,TGTGCCAGTAGTCCACTTACAGGGGCCGATGGCTACACCTTC,CASSPLTGADGYTF
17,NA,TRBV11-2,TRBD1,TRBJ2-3,TGTGCCAGCAGCTTAGATCCGGGACAGGGGCGCACAGATACGCAGTATTTT,CASSLDPGQGRTDTQYF
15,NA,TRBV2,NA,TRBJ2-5,TGTGCCAGCAGTGATCAGGCTTTGGCGGAAAGGACCCAGTACTTC,CASSDQALAERTQYF
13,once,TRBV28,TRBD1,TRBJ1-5,TGTGCCAGCAGGCCGGGACAGTACAAGCCCCAGCATTTT,CASRPGQYKPQHF
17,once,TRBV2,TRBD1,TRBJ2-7,TGTGCCAGCAGTGGAGGGACAGGGCTAGCGGCCTCGGGGGAGCAGTACTTC,CASSGGTGLAASGEQYF
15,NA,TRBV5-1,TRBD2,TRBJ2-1,TGCGCCAGCCACCGGGGGACTAGCGGTAACAATGAGCAGTTCTTC,CASHRGTSGNNEQFF
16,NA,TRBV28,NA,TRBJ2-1,TGTGCCAGCAGTTTACCAGGGAAAAGCTCCTACAATGAGCAGTTCTTC,CASSLPGKSSYNEQFF
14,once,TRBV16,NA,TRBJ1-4,TGTGCCAGCAGTAAAGAGGCGTTTAATGAAAAACTGTTTTTT,CASSKEAFNEKLFF
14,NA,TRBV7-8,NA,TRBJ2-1,TGTGCCAGCATGCTCGGGGGGCCGGGGAATGAGCAGTTCTTC,CASMLGGPGNEQFF
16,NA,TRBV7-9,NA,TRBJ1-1,TGTGCCAGCAGCTCCCCGCCCCCGGAAGGGAAGGGTGAAGCTTTCTTT,CASSSPPPEGKGEAFF